This TCR beta chain was captured in a study of T cell responses to AZD1222 COVID-19 vaccine. Study results and caveats: Sampling captured repertoires only after the peak T cell response. Reportedly, nearly half the spike-specific TCRs target unmutated variant regions. Spike-specific TCR depth and breadth grew after two AZD1222 doses.

Sequenced by immunoSEQ multiplex PCR; TCRdb stores in-frame clones only, minus some. The table includes 7,500 to 9,500 clones, more than 75% detected once. A remark on this clone: Antigen specificity is unknown.

Combined were second doses at about 4 or about 12 weeks. The TCR sequence derives from an adult who received the AZD1222 COVID-19 vaccine. The specimen was peripheral blood, collected 28 days after the second AZD1222 dose.

The CDR3 loop reads CASSQGGGLYEQYF. CDR3 coding DNA: TGCGCCAGCAGCCAAGGAGGGGGCCTTTACGAGCAGTACTTC. The chain links TRBV4-1 to TRBJ2-7; 7 bases match TRBD1. J was trimmed by 4 bases and V by 1 base; bases with no gene match: 4. This CDR3 spans 14 amino acids. The germline gives CDR1 MGHRA, CDR2 YSYEKL.